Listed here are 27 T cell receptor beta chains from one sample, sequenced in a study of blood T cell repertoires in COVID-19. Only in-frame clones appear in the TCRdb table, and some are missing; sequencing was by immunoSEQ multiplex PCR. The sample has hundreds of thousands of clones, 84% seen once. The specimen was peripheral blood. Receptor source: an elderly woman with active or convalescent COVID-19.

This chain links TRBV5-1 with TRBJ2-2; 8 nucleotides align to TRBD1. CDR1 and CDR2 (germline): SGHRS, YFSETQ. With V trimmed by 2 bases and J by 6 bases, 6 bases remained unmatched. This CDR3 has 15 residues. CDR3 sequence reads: CASSFLGQGPGELFF. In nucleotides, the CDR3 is TGCGCCAGCAGCTTCCTCGGACAGGGCCCCGGGGAGCTGTTTTTT.

CDR3 DNA: TGTGCCAGCCACGGAGGGGGGGGCGCTGAAGCTTTCTTT. This encodes CASHGGGGAEAFF. The chain links TRBV9 to TRBJ1-1; D might be TRBD1 (6 bases). Trimming shortened V by 7 bases and J by 6 bases, and 16 bases separated the two germline ends. This CDR3 has 13 amino acids. Germline CDR1 is SGDLS and CDR2 is YYNGEE.

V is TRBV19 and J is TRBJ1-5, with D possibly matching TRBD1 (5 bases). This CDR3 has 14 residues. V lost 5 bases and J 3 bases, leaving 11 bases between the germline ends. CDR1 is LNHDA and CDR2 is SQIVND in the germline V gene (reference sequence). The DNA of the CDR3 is TGTGCCAGTAGTGTTACAGGCCCCAATCAGCCCCAGCATTTT. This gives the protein CASSVTGPNQPQHF.

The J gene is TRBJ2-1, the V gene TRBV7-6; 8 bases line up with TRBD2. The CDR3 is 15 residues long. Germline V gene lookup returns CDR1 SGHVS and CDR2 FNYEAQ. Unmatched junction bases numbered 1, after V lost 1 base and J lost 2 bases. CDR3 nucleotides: TGTGCCAGCAGCTTAGTAGCGGGACCCTACAATGAGCAGTTCTTC. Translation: CASSLVAGPYNEQFF.

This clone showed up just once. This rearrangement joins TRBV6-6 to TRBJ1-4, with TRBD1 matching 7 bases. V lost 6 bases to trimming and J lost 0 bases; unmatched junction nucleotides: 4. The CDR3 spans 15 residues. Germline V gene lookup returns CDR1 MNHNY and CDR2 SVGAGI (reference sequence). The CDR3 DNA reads TGTGCCAGCAGCCCGACAGGGTCAACTAATGAAAAACTGTTTTTT. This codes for CASSPTGSTNEKLFF.

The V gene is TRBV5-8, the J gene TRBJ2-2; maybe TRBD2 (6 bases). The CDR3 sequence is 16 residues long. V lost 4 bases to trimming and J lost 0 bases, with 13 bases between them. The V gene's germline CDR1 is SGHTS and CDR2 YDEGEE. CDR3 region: CASSRTWGANTGELFF. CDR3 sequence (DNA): TGTGCCAGCAGCAGAACATGGGGGGCGAACACCGGGGAGCTGTTTTTT.

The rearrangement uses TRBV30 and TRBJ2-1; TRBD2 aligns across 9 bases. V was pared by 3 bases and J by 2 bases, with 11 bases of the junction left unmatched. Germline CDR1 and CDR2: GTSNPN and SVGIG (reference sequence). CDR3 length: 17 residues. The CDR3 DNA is TGTGCCTGGAGCCGTACCTCGGCGGGGGGGCCCTACAATGAGCAGTTCTTC. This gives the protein CAWSRTSAGGPYNEQFF.

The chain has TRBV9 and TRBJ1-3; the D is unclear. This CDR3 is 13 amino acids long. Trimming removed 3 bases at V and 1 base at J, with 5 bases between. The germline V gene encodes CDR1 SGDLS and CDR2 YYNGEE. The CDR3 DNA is TGTGCCAGCAGCGCCTTTTCTGGAAACACCATATATTTT. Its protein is CASSAFSGNTIYF.

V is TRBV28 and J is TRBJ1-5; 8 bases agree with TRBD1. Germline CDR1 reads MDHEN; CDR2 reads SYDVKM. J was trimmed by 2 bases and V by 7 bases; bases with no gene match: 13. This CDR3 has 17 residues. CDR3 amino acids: CASIRSTGTGRNQPQHF. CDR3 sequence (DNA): TGTGCCAGCATTAGGTCTACCGGGACAGGACGCAATCAGCCCCAGCATTTT.

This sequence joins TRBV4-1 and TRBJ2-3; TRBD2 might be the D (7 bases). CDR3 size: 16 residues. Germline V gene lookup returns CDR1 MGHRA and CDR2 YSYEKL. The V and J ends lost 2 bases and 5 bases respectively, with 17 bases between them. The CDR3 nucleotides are TGCGCCAGCAGCCAAAGGGCCGGGGGGCAAGGAGATACGCAGTATTTT. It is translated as CASSQRAGGQGDTQYF.

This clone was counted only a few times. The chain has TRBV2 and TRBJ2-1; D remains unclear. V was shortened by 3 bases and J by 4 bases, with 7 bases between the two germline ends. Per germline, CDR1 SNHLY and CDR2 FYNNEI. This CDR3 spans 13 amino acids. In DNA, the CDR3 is TGTGCCAGCAGTGATCAAATTTACAATGAGCAGTTCTTC. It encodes CASSDQIYNEQFF.

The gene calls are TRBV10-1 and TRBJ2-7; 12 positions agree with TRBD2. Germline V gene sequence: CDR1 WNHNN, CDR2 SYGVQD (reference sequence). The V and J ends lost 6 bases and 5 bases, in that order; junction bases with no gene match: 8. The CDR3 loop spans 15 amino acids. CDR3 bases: TGCGCCAGCAGGTCGACTAGCGGGAGCTTCCACGAGCAGTACTTC. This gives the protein CASRSTSGSFHEQYF.

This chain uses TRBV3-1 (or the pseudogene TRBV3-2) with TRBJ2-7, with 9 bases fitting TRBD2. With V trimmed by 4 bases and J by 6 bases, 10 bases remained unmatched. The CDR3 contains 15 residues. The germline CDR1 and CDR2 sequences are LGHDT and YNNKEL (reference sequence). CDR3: CASSPMSGGPREQYF. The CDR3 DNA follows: TGTGCCAGCAGCCCCATGAGCGGGGGGCCGCGCGAGCAGTACTTC.

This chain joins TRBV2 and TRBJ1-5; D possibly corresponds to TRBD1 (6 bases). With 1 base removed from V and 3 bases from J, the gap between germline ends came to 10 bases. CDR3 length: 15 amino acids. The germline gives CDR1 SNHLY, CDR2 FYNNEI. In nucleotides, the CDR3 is TGTGCCAGCAGTGAAGAGACAGGCGCCAATCAGCCCCAGCATTTT. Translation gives CASSEETGANQPQHF.

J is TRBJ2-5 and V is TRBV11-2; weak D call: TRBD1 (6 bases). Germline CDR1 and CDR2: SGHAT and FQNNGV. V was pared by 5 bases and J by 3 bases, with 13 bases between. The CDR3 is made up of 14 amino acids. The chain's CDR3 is CASSPLGQKETQYF. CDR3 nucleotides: TGTGCCAGCAGCCCTCTGGGACAAAAAGAGACCCAGTACTTC.

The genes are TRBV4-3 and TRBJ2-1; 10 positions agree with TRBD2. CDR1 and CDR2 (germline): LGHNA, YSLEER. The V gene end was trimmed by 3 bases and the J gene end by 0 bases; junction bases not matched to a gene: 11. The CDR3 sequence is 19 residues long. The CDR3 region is CASSHRLAGGAFSYNEQFF. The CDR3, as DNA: TGCGCCAGCAGCCACCGACTAGCGGGCGGCGCCTTCTCCTACAATGAGCAGTTCTTC.

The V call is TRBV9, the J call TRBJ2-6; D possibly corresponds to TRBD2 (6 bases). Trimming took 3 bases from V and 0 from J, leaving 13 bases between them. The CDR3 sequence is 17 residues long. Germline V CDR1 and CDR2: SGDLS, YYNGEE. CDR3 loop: CASSASWGDSGANVLTF. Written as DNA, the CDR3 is TGTGCCAGCAGCGCCTCATGGGGGGACTCTGGGGCCAACGTCCTGACTTTC.

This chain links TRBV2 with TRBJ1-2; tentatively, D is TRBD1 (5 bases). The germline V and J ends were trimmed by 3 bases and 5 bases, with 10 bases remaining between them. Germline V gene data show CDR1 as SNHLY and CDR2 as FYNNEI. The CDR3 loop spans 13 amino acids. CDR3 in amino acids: CASSETPGYGYTF. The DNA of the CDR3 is TGTGCCAGCAGTGAGACCCCAGGGTATGGCTACACCTTC.

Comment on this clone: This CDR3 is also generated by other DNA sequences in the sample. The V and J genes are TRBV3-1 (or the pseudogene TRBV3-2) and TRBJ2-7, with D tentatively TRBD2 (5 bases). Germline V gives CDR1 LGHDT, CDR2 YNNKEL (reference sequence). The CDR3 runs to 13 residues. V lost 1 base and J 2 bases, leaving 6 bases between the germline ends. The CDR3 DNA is TGTGCCAGCAGCCAAGCGGGGACCTACGAGCAGTACTTC. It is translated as CASSQAGTYEQYF.

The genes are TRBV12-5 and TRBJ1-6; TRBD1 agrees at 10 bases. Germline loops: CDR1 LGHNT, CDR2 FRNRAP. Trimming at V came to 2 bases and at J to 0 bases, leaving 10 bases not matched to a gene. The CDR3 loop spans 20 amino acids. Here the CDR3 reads CASGLQSSRDRGSYNSPLHF. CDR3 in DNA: TGTGCTAGTGGTTTGCAATCCTCCCGGGACAGGGGCTCCTATAATTCACCCCTCCACTTT. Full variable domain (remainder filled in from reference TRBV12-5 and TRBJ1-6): DARVTQTPRHKVTEMGQEVTMRCQPILGHNTVFWYRQTMMQGLELLAYFRNRAPLDDSGMPKDRFSAEMPDATLATLKIQPSEPRDSAVYFCASGLQSSRDRGSYNSPLHFGNGTRLTVT.

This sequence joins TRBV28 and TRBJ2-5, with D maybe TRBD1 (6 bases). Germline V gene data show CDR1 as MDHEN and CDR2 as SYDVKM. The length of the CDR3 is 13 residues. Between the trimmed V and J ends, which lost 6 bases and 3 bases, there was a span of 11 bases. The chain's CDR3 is CASSAGAEETQYF. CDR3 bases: TGTGCCAGCAGCGCAGGGGCCGAAGAGACCCAGTACTTC.

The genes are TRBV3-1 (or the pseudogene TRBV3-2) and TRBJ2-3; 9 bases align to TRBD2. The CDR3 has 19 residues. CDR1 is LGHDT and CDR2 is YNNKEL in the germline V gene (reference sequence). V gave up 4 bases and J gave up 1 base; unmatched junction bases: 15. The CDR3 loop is CASSPVLAGLGEGTDTQYF. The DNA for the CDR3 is TGTGCCAGCAGCCCAGTACTAGCGGGCCTAGGGGAAGGCACAGATACGCAGTATTTT.

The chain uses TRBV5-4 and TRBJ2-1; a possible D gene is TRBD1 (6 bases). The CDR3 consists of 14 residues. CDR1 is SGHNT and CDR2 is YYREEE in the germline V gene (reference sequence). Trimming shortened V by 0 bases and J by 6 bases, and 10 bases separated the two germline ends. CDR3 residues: CASSLGGLPNEQFF. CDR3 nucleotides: TGTGCCAGCAGCTTGGGGGGGCTCCCCAATGAGCAGTTCTTC.

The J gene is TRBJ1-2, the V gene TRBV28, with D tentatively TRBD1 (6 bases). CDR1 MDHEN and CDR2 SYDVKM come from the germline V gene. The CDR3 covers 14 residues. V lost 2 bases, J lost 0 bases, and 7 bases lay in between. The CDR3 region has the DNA TGTGCCAGCAGTTTAGACAGGCCTAACTATGGCTACACCTTC. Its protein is CASSLDRPNYGYTF.

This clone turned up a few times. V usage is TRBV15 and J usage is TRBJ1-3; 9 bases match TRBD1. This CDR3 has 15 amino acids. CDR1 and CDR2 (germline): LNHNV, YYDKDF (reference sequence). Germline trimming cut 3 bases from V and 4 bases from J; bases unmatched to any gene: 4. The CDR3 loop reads CATSSNRGQGNTIYF. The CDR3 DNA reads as TGTGCCACCAGCAGTAACAGGGGGCAAGGAAACACCATATATTTT.

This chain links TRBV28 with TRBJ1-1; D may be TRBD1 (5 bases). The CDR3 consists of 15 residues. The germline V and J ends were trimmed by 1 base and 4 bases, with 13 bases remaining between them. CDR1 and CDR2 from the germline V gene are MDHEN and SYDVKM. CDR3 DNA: TGTGCCAGCAGTTTATTTCAGGGAAGGGGCACTGAAGCTTTCTTT. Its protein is CASSLFQGRGTEAFF. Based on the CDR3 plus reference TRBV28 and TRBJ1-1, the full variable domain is DVKVTQSSRYLVKRTGEKVFLECVQDMDHENMFWYRQDPGLGLRLIYFSYDVKMKEKGDIPEGYSVSREKKERFSLILESASTNQTSMYLCASSLFQGRGTEAFFGQGTRLTVV.

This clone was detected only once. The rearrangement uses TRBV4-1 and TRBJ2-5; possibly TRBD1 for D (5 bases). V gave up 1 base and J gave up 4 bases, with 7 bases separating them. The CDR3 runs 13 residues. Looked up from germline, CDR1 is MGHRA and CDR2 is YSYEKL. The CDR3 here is CASSQARGETQYF. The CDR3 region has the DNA TGCGCCAGCAGCCAAGCTAGGGGAGAGACCCAGTACTTC.